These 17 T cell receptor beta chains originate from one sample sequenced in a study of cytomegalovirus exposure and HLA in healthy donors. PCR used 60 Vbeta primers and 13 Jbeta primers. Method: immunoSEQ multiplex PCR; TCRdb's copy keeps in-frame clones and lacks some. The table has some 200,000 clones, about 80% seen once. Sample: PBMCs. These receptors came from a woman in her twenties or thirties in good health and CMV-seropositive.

The CDR3 DNA follows: TGTGCCAGCAGTTACTCCCAGGGTGCAAACACCATATATTTT. This sequence encodes CASSYSQGANTIYF. The chain combines TRBV6-5 with TRBJ1-3, with D maybe TRBD1 (5 bases). V lost 0 bases, J lost 6 bases, and 9 bases lay in between. The germline gives CDR1 MNHEY, CDR2 SVGAGI. The CDR3 is 14 residues long.

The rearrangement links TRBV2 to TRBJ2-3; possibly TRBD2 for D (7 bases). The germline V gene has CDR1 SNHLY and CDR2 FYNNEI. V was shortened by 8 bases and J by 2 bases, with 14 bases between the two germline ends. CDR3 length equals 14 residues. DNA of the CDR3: TGTGCCAGCGTGGCGGGGGACAACACAGATACGCAGTATTTT. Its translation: CASVAGDNTDTQYF.

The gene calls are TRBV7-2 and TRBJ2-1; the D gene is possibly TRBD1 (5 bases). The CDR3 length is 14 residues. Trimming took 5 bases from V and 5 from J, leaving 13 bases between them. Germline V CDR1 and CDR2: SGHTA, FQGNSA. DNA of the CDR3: TGTGCCAGCAGCCAAGGCAGGGTAAACAATGAGCAGTTCTTC. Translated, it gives CASSQGRVNNEQFF.

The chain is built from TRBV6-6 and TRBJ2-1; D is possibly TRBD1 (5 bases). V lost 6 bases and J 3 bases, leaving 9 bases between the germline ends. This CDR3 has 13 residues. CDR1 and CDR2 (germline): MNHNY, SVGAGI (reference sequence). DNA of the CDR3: TGTGCCAGCAGCCCAGGGTTCTACAATGAGCAGTTCTTC. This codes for CASSPGFYNEQFF.

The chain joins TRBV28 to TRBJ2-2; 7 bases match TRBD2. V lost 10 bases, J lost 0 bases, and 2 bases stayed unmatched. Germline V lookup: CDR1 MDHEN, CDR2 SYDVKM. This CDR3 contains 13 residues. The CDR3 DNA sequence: TGTGCCACAGCGGGACCGAACACCGGGGAGCTGTTTTTT. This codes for CATAGPNTGELFF.

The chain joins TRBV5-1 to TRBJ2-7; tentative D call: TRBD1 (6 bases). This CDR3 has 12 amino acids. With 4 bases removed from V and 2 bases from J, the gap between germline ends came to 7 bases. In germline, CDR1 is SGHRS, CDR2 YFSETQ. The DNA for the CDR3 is TGCGCCAGCAGCCCAGGGGCCTACGAGCAGTACTTC. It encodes CASSPGAYEQYF.

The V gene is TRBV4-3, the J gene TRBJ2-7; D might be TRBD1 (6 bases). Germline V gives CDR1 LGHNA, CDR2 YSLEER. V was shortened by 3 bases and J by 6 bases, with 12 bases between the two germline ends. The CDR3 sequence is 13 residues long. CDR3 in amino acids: CASSQNRASEQYF. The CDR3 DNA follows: TGCGCCAGCAGCCAGAACAGGGCGAGCGAGCAGTACTTC.

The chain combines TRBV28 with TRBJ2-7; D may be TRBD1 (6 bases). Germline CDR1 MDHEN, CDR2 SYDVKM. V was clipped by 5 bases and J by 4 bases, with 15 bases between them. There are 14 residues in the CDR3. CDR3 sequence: CASSKTGPGYEQYF. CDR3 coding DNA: TGTGCCAGCAGTAAGACAGGACCTGGGTACGAGCAGTACTTC.

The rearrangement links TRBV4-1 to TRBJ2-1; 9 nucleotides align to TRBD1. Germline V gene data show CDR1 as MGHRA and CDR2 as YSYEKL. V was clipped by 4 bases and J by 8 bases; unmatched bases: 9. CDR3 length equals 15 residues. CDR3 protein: CASSPGQGEGYEQFF. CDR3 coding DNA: TGCGCCAGCAGCCCGGGACAGGGAGAAGGATATGAGCAGTTCTTC.

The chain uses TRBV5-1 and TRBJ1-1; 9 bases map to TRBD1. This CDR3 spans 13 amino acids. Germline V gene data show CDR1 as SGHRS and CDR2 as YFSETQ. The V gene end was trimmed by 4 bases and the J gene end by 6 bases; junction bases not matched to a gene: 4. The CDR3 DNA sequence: TGCGCCAGCAGCCCCCGGACAGGGGCTGAAGCTTTCTTT. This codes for CASSPRTGAEAFF.

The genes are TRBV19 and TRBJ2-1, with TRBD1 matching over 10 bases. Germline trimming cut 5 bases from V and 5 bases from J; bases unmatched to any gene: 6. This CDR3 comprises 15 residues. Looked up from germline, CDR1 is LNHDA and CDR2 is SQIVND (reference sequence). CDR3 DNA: TGTGCCAGTAGTCAAGACAGGGGGCGCAACAATGAGCAGTTCTTC. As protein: CASSQDRGRNNEQFF. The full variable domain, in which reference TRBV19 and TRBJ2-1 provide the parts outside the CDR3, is DGGITQSPKYLFRKEGQNVTLSCEQNLNHDAMYWYRQDPGQGLRLIYYSQIVNDFQKGDIAEGYSVSREKKESFPLTVTSAQKNPTAFYLCASSQDRGRNNEQFFGPGTRLTVL.

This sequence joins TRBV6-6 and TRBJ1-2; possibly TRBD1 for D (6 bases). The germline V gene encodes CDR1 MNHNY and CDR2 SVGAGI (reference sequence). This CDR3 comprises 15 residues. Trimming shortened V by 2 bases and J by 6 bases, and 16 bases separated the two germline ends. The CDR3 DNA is TGTGCCAGCAGTTACGGCAGGGGAGTTGCTGATGGCTACACCTTC. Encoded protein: CASSYGRGVADGYTF.

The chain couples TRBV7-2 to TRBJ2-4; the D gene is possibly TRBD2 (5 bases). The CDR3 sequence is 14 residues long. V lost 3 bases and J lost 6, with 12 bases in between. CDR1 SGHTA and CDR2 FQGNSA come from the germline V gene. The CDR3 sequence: CASSFGVRGNIQYF. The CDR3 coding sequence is TGTGCCAGCAGCTTTGGTGTCCGGGGAAACATTCAGTACTTC.

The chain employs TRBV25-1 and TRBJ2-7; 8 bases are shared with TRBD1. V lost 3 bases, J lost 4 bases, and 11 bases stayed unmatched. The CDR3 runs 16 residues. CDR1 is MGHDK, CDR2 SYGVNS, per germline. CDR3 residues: CASSELGARGLYEQYF. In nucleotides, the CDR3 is TGTGCCAGCAGTGAGCTCGGGGCCAGGGGGCTGTACGAGCAGTACTTC.

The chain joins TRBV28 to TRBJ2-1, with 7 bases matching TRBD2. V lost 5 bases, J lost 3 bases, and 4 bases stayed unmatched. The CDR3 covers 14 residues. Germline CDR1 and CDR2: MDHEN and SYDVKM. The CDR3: CASSAGEGYNEQFF. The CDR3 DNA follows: TGTGCCAGCAGTGCGGGAGAGGGCTACAATGAGCAGTTCTTC.

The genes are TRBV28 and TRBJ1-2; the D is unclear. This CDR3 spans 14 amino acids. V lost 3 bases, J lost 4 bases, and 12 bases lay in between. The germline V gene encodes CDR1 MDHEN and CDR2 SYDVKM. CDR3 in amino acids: CASSFGGFTYGYTF. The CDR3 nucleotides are TGTGCCAGCAGTTTTGGAGGATTCACCTATGGCTACACCTTC.

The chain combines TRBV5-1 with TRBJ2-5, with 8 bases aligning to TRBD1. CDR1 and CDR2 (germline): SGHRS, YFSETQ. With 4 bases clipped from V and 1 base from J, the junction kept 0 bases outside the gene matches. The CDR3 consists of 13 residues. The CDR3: CASSGQGQETQYF. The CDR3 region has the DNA TGCGCCAGCAGCGGACAGGGCCAAGAGACCCAGTACTTC.